What follows are 27 T cell receptor beta chains derived from one specimen sequenced in a study of shared clonotypes between healthy human individuals (TCRdb year 2020). Library prep was done by the immunoSEQ multiplex PCR assay. In its TCRdb copy, this immuneACCESS table keeps in-frame sequences only and misses some clones. Where compared with another copy, unresolved V genes explain less than half of these, and the others have no known cause. This sample has under 750,000 clones in its table, and around 77% of those were observed once. The ten largest clones represent more than 1.5% of the sample. Source material: memory CD4+ T cells sorted from blood. The meaning of the sample's cell subset or site label: CD45RA-negative fraction. These receptors came from a woman under 40 in good health.

The rearrangement links TRBV5-6 to TRBJ2-1, with 12 bases lining up with TRBD2. V lost 4 bases and J lost 3; bases outside the gene matches: 5. Germline V gives CDR1 SGHDT, CDR2 YYEEEE. The CDR3 totals 16 residues. CDR3 bases: TGTGCCAGCAGCCGGAGGACTAGCGGGAACTACAATGAGCAGTTCTTC. This codes for CASSRRTSGNYNEQFF. Variable domain in full (rest from reference TRBV5-6 and TRBJ2-1): DAGVTQSPTHLIKTRGQQVTLRCSPKSGHDTVSWYQQALGQGPQFIFQYYEEEERQRGNFPDRFSGHQFPNYSSELNVNALLLGDSALYLCASSRRTSGNYNEQFFGPGTRLTVL.

This clone has a single count. The rearrangement joins TRBV7-2 to TRBJ2-3, with D possibly being TRBD2 (6 bases). The CDR3 is 17 residues long. Germline CDR1 SGHTA, CDR2 FQGNSA. Deletions cut 5 bases from V and 7 bases from J, with 25 bases between. In nucleotides, the CDR3 is TGTGCCAGCAGCCCTGTGGAGGGCGGAGCGATGGGGCATACGCAGTATTTT. Translating it yields CASSPVEGGAMGHTQYF.

This clone was observed a single time. This sample also contains other DNA sequences that code for the same CDR3. The chain employs TRBV19 and TRBJ1-4; D is undetermined. Trimming shortened V by 5 bases and J by 0 bases, and 4 bases separated the two germline ends. Germline assignment: CDR1 LNHDA and CDR2 SQIVND (reference sequence). This CDR3 is built from 13 residues. The CDR3 region has the DNA TGTGCCAGTAGTTCTGCAACTAATGAAAAACTGTTTTTT. Translating gives CASSSATNEKLFF.

Comments on this clone: Possible read error: a much larger clone is one base away. The same CDR3 is also encoded by other DNA sequences in this sample. V usage is TRBV7-2 and J usage is TRBJ2-5; no clear D. The CDR3 is 11 amino acids. The ends were cut back, 2 bases at V and 4 bases at J, with 2 bases in the middle. CDR1 and CDR2 from the germline V gene are SGHTA and FQGNSA. The DNA for the CDR3 is TGTGCCAGCAGCTTATCAGAGACCCAGTACTTC. It translates to CASSLSETQYF.

This clone was observed a handful of times. CDR3 loop: CSAKRNTEAFF. Written as DNA, the CDR3 is TGCAGTGCGAAGAGAAACACTGAAGCTTTCTTT. The chain is built from TRBV20-1 and TRBJ1-1, with no clear D. Germline CDR1 is DFQATT and CDR2 is SNEGSKA (reference sequence). Trimming pared 6 bases from V and 2 bases from J, leaving 7 bases between. This CDR3 spans 11 amino acids.

The chain joins TRBV28 to TRBJ1-5, with unresolved D. The germline V gene encodes CDR1 MDHEN and CDR2 SYDVKM. The CDR3 totals 15 residues. Between the trimmed V and J ends, which lost 2 bases and 0 bases, there was a span of 8 bases. CDR3 nucleotides: TGTGCCAGCAGTTTACAGGACCCTAGCAATCAGCCCCAGCATTTT. Its protein is CASSLQDPSNQPQHF.

This clone was picked up one time. The chain is built from TRBV7-8 and TRBJ1-5, with D hard to call. Trimming stripped 1 base from V and 3 bases from J, with 7 bases between. CDR3 length: 14 amino acids. CDR1 is SGHVS, CDR2 FQNEAQ, per germline. CDR3 nucleotide sequence: TGTGCCAGCAGCTTAGTAAGGGTCAATCAGCCCCAGCATTTT. Its protein product is CASSLVRVNQPQHF.

The chain combines TRBV2 with TRBJ1-2, with D possibly being TRBD1 (5 bases). Germline V lookup: CDR1 SNHLY, CDR2 FYNNEI. The CDR3 totals 16 residues. Trimming took off 3 bases at V and 8 bases at J, with 22 bases between the two ends. The CDR3: CASSDLGMGAGTGYTF. The CDR3 nucleotides are TGTGCCAGCAGTGATTTGGGGATGGGTGCAGGGACCGGCTACACCTTC.

V gene TRBV5-4 combines with J gene TRBJ1-4; D remains unclear. The CDR3 sequence is 16 residues long. Trimming took 4 bases from V and 7 from J, leaving 20 bases between them. Germline V CDR1 and CDR2: SGHNT, YYREEE (reference sequence). CDR3 bases: TGTGCCAGCAGCCTCTACCGTCCGGGGAGCAGTGAAAAACTGTTTTTT. This gives the protein CASSLYRPGSSEKLFF.

This clone was detected once. One end of the junction varies from germline; a read error may be responsible. V gene TRBV29-1 combines with J gene TRBJ1-1; a weak D match, TRBD1 (6 bases). This CDR3 contains 11 residues. Germline V gene sequence: CDR1 SQVTM, CDR2 ANQGSEA. The CDR3 region is CSGTVNSEAFF. The CDR3 bases are TGCAGCGGGACAGTGAACAGTGAAGCTTTCTTT. Complete variable domain (other parts from reference TRBV29-1 and TRBJ1-1): SAVISQKPSRDICQRGTSLTIQCQVDSQVTMMFWYRQQPGQSLTLIATANQGSEATYESGFVIDKFPISRPNLTFSTLTVSNMSPEDSSIYLCSGTVNSEAFFGQGTRLTVV.

The rearrangement joins TRBV9 to TRBJ2-5; D possibly corresponds to TRBD1 (6 bases). Trimming pared 0 bases from V and 2 bases from J, leaving 11 bases between. This CDR3 contains 15 residues. Germline V gene lookup returns CDR1 SGDLS and CDR2 YYNGEE. CDR3 DNA sequence: TGTGCCAGCAGCGTAGCCGGGACACGACAAGAGACCCAGTACTTC. Translating gives CASSVAGTRQETQYF.

The table lists this clone with a count of one. The gene calls are TRBV28 and TRBJ2-1, with D hard to call. V lost 8 bases and J lost 4, with 12 bases in between. This CDR3 contains 13 residues. The V gene's germline CDR1 is MDHEN and CDR2 SYDVKM. In nucleotides, the CDR3 is TGTGCCAGCGTACCACCGGGTTACAATGAGCAGTTCTTC. It yields the protein CASVPPGYNEQFF. Full variable domain (outside the CDR3, taken from reference TRBV28 and TRBJ2-1): DVKVTQSSRYLVKRTGEKVFLECVQDMDHENMFWYRQDPGLGLRLIYFSYDVKMKEKGDIPEGYSVSREKKERFSLILESASTNQTSMYLCASVPPGYNEQFFGPGTRLTVL.

This clone occurred many times. The rearrangement joins TRBV6-1 to TRBJ1-1; unclear D gene. This CDR3 comprises 11 residues. V was shortened by 6 bases and J by 11 bases, with 13 bases between the two germline ends. Germline V gives CDR1 MNHNS, CDR2 SASEGT. As DNA, the CDR3 is TGTGCCAGCAGCTCGATGGTGGAGGCTTTCTTT. It encodes CASSSMVEAFF.

The chain carries TRBV27 and TRBJ2-7; weak D call: TRBD2 (5 bases). Germline loops: CDR1 MNHEY, CDR2 SMNVEV (reference sequence). Trimming took 10 bases from V and 2 from J, leaving 15 bases between them. The CDR3 is 13 amino acids. The CDR3 region has the DNA TGTGCCACCCGATCCGGACTTACCTACGAGCAGTACTTC. Translated: CATRSGLTYEQYF.

This chain connects TRBV5-1 to TRBJ2-1; D not resolved. The V gene's germline CDR1 is SGHRS and CDR2 YFSETQ. The V end lost 0 bases, the J end lost 6 bases, and 7 bases lay between the germline ends. CDR3 length equals 13 residues. The chain's CDR3 is CASSLATANEQFF. CDR3 DNA: TGCGCCAGCAGCTTGGCAACAGCCAATGAGCAGTTCTTC.

A single count supports this clone. The chain employs TRBV10-3 and TRBJ2-1; 8 bases align to TRBD2. This CDR3 comprises 15 residues. Germline-derived CDR1 and CDR2 are ENHRY and SYGVKD. After removal of 3 bases from V and 5 bases from J, the junction contained 6 bases not matched to a gene. The CDR3 DNA follows: TGTGCCATCAGTGAAATAGCGGGACTAGACAATGAGCAGTTCTTC. Translated, it gives CAISEIAGLDNEQFF.

This clone was seen a few times. The chain uses TRBV19 and TRBJ1-5, with no clear D. V shed 4 bases and J shed 1 base, with 14 bases lying between them. Germline CDR1 reads LNHDA; CDR2 reads SQIVND (reference sequence). The CDR3 sequence is 16 residues long. CDR3 protein: CASSNGGQRSNQPQHF. The CDR3 nucleotides are TGTGCCAGTAGTAACGGAGGGCAGCGCAGCAATCAGCCCCAGCATTTT.

The chain combines TRBV19 with TRBJ2-3; 11 nucleotides agree with TRBD2. V shed 5 bases, J shed 0 bases, and the junction held 1 base outside the gene matches. The V gene's germline CDR1 is LNHDA and CDR2 SQIVND (reference sequence). The CDR3 consists of 15 residues. CDR3 coding DNA: TGTGCCAGTAGTCGACTAGCGGGAAGCACAGATACGCAGTATTTT. Its protein product is CASSRLAGSTDTQYF. Drawing the rest from reference TRBV19 and TRBJ2-3, the complete variable domain is DGGITQSPKYLFRKEGQNVTLSCEQNLNHDAMYWYRQDPGQGLRLIYYSQIVNDFQKGDIAEGYSVSREKKESFPLTVTSAQKNPTAFYLCASSRLAGSTDTQYFGPGTRLTVL.

In the case of this clone: The same CDR3 arises from other DNA sequences in this sample as well. V usage is TRBV20-1 and J usage is TRBJ1-1; unclear D gene. The CDR3 spans 11 residues. The V and J ends lost 6 bases and 1 base respectively, with 6 bases between them. CDR1 is DFQATT and CDR2 is SNEGSKA in the germline V gene (reference sequence). CDR3 sequence (DNA): TGCAGTGCGACCCCGAACACTGAAGCTTTCTTT. Translated: CSATPNTEAFF.

The chain combines TRBV6-6 with TRBJ2-3; D might be TRBD1 (5 bases). The CDR3 totals 12 residues. Trimming pared 4 bases from V and 5 bases from J, leaving 7 bases between. Germline lookup yields CDR1 MNHNY and CDR2 SVGAGI (reference sequence). The CDR3 nucleotides are TGTGCCAGCAGTTCCAGGGTAGATACGCAGTATTTT. Protein product: CASSSRVDTQYF.

The chain has TRBV29-1 and TRBJ2-2; no clear D. Trimming cost V 1 base and J 4 bases, with 13 bases left between them. This CDR3 is built from 15 residues. Germline-derived CDR1 and CDR2 are SQVTM and ANQGSEA. CDR3 in amino acids: CSVEVSPGGTGELFF. CDR3 in DNA: TGCAGCGTTGAAGTATCCCCAGGCGGCACCGGGGAGCTGTTTTTT.

This clone was seen ten or more times. The same CDR3 arises from other DNA sequences in this sample as well. The chain combines TRBV5-1 with TRBJ2-5; 9 bases agree with TRBD1. V shed 2 bases and J 5 bases; nucleotides not matched to a gene: 1. Germline V gene lookup returns CDR1 SGHRS and CDR2 YFSETQ. This CDR3 has 13 residues. CDR3 sequence reads: CASSFGQGETQYF. The CDR3 DNA reads TGCGCCAGCAGCTTCGGACAGGGGGAGACCCAGTACTTC.

The J gene is TRBJ2-7, the V gene TRBV10-3; D not resolved. The CDR3 consists of 15 residues. Germline CDR1 reads ENHRY; CDR2 reads SYGVKD. The V end was cut by 2 bases, the J end by 2 bases, with 13 bases between. In nucleotides, the CDR3 is TGTGCCATCAGTGAGGGGATGGGAAACCCCTACGAGCAGTACTTC. It encodes CAISEGMGNPYEQYF.

J is TRBJ2-7 and V is TRBV10-3; TRBD1 is a possible D gene (6 bases). This CDR3 region has 18 residues. CDR1 and CDR2 from the germline V gene are ENHRY and SYGVKD. Trimming took off 0 bases at V and 3 bases at J, with 21 bases between the two ends. CDR3 nucleotides: TGTGCCATCAGTGAGTCGAGGGGCCCGGACAGTCTCAACTACGAGCAGTACTTC. It translates to CAISESRGPDSLNYEQYF.

This chain links TRBV28 with TRBJ2-5; D gene ambiguous. Between the trimmed V and J ends, which lost 5 bases and 5 bases, there was a span of 12 bases. CDR1 is MDHEN and CDR2 is SYDVKM in the germline V gene. There are 13 residues in the CDR3. The CDR3: CASSLISLETQYF. DNA of the CDR3: TGTGCCAGCAGTCTGATTAGCTTGGAGACCCAGTACTTC.

The chain employs TRBV18 and TRBJ2-5; 7 bases map to TRBD2. The V segment lost 3 bases and the J segment 3 bases; nucleotides outside the gene matches: 10. The CDR3 is 16 residues long. Germline loops: CDR1 KGHSH, CDR2 LQKENI. The CDR3 is CASSPPYGSGEETQYF. The CDR3 DNA sequence: TGTGCCAGCTCACCCCCTTACGGGAGCGGGGAAGAGACCCAGTACTTC.

This clone was counted a few times. The sample contains more than one DNA sequence encoding this CDR3. The chain uses TRBV30 and TRBJ2-6; no clear D. The V gene's germline CDR1 is GTSNPN and CDR2 SVGIG (reference sequence). The CDR3 length is 13 residues. V dropped 0 bases and J dropped 3 bases, with 3 bases sitting between them. The CDR3, as DNA: TGTGCCTGGAGTGTCGGTGGGGCCAACGTCCTGACTTTC. Encoded protein: CAWSVGGANVLTF.